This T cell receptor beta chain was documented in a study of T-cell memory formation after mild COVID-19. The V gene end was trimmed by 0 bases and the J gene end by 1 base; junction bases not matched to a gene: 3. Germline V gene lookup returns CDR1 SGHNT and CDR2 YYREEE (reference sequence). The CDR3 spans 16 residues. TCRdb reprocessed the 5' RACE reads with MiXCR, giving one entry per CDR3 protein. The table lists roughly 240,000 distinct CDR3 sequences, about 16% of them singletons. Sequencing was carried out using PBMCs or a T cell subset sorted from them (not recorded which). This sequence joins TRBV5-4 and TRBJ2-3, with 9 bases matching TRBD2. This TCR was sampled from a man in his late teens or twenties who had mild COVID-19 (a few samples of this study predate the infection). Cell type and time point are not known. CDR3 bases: TGTGCCAGCAGCTTGGCGGTAGCGGGAGGCACAGATACGCAGTATTTT. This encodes CASSLAVAGGTDTQYF.